This TCR beta chain comes out of a study of identical twins. Using its own MiXCR run on the 5' RACE reads, TCRdb lists one record per CDR3 protein. Of hundreds of thousands of distinct CDR3 sequences in the sample, 15% to 20% are singletons; the top ten hold around 13%. This clonotype was recorded a few times. This CDR3 has 15 residues. Trimming removed 0 bases at V and 3 bases at J, with 15 bases between. From germline, CDR1 is DFQATT and CDR2 SNEGSKA (reference sequence). These same records also appear under a second study, on T cells expressing NK-cell markers. That investigation notes: Evidence did not settle whether expanded NKG2C+ T cell clones targeted HCMV.

The TCR originated in a young woman in good health. The genes are TRBV20-1 and TRBJ2-7; tentatively, D is TRBD2 (5 bases). The material sequenced was PBMCs. The CDR3 region is CSARDQRQDYYEQYF. CDR3 nucleotide sequence: TGCAGTGCTAGAGATCAGCGGCAGGATTACTACGAGCAGTACTTC.